This T cell receptor beta chain originates from a study of blood T cell repertoires in COVID-19. Trimming took 5 bases from V and 2 from J, leaving 16 bases between them. The V gene's germline CDR1 is LNHDA and CDR2 SQIVND (reference sequence). This CDR3 contains 15 residues. Everyone who took part was about 18 to 89 years old, and they came from 24 US areas. Clones were read by immunoSEQ multiplex PCR, and TCRdb kept only the in-frame ones, dropping some. Of over 250,000 clones listed, over 75% are singletons. Input material: PBMCs or T cells enriched from blood (not recorded which). The rearrangement links TRBV19 to TRBJ2-7, with no clear D. The sequence was collected from a woman in her twenties or thirties who had recovered from COVID-19. The CDR3 sequence: CASSPEHNPPYEQYF. CDR3 nucleotides: TGTGCCAGTAGTCCCGAACACAACCCTCCCTACGAGCAGTACTTC.